This T cell receptor beta chain was found in a study of cytomegalovirus exposure and HLA in healthy donors. Study background: Earlier, 150 million to 200 million T cells were analyzed, and 117 million unique TCR beta sequences were found among them. Overall study results and limits: TCR beta chains numbering some 160 were designated cytomegalovirus-associated. Reportedly, TCR beta sequences accurately predicted HLA-A and HLA-B alleles in most subjects.

V lost 6 bases to trimming and J lost 0 bases, with 12 bases between them. Germline V gene sequence: CDR1 MNHNY, CDR2 SVGAGI (reference sequence). The CDR3 runs to 14 residues. Researchers ran the PCR with 60 Vbeta and 13 Jbeta primers. Generated by immunoSEQ multiplex PCR, the TCRdb table keeps only in-frame clones and is missing some. The sample contains under 200,000 clones, approximately 71% of which appear only once. In nominal health when sampled, donors likely had unrecorded immune exposures nonetheless. Comment on this clone: Its specificity is not known.

Source material: PBMCs. This sequence was found in a male donor in good health and CMV-seronegative. The chain is built from TRBV6-6 and TRBJ2-7, with D tentatively TRBD1 (6 bases). CDR3 residues: CASSSGQYSYEQYF. The CDR3, as DNA: TGTGCCAGCAGCTCAGGACAGTACTCCTACGAGCAGTACTTC.